This T cell receptor (beta chain) was sequenced during a study of T cell responses to AZD1222 COVID-19 vaccine. As for this clone: The target antigen is unknown.

The V and J ends lost 4 bases and 9 bases, in that order; junction bases with no gene match: 7. This CDR3 has 15 amino acids. Per the germline V gene, CDR1 is KGHDR and CDR2 is SFDVKD. Sequencing was performed with immunoSEQ multiplex PCR; in TCRdb, only in-frame clones are kept and a portion is missing. The top ten hold over 3.5% of the sample, which has about 110,000 clones, roughly 87% seen once. General study results and limits: Only a handful of AZD1222 recipients, several in all, had baseline seropositivity. Donor demographics were predominantly white British with a female majority; clonal diversity may be underestimated. Repertoire collection took place solely once the T cell response had peaked.

The source was peripheral blood, collected on day 0 of AZD1222 vaccination. This receptor was obtained from an adult in good health. The rearrangement joins TRBV24-1 to TRBJ2-1, with 11 bases fitting TRBD1. CDR3 protein: CATSDPGQGAGEQFF. DNA of the CDR3: TGTGCCACCAGTGACCCCGGACAGGGGGCTGGTGAGCAGTTCTTC.